The 9 T cell receptor beta chains in this list originate from one sample, sequenced in a study of blood T cell repertoires in COVID-19. Here immunoSEQ multiplex PCR was the method, and the copy in TCRdb shows in-frame clones only, minus some. Here the sample spans 96,000 or so clones, roughly 76% being singletons. Sample: peripheral blood. These receptors were taken from an older man with COVID-19, enrolled during active disease.

The chain is built from TRBV6-5 and TRBJ2-7; TRBD1 is a possible D gene (6 bases). The V end was cut by 6 bases, the J end by 5 bases, with 14 bases between. The CDR3 is 13 amino acids. The V gene's germline CDR1 is MNHEY and CDR2 SVGAGI. Here the CDR3 reads CASRTQGSNEQYF. For the CDR3, the DNA is TGTGCCAGCAGGACACAGGGATCAAACGAGCAGTACTTC.

Of note for this clone: At the DNA level, this CDR3 is encoded by other sequences in the same sample as well. V and J are TRBV19 and TRBJ1-5, with a possible D match to TRBD1 (6 bases). Trimming removed 7 bases from V and 2 bases from J, with 12 bases in between. Per the germline V gene, CDR1 is LNHDA and CDR2 is SQIVND (reference sequence). The CDR3 consists of 14 residues. DNA of the CDR3: TGTGCCAGTAACCAACAGGGAGGCAATCAGCCCCAGCATTTT. Translation: CASNQQGGNQPQHF. The variable domain in full, completed from reference TRBV19 and TRBJ1-5, reads DGGITQSPKYLFRKEGQNVTLSCEQNLNHDAMYWYRQDPGQGLRLIYYSQIVNDFQKGDIAEGYSVSREKKESFPLTVTSAQKNPTAFYLCASNQQGGNQPQHFGDGTRLSIL.

The chain uses TRBV6-2 or TRBV6-3 and TRBJ1-5; perhaps TRBD1 as D (5 bases). The CDR3 is 16 amino acids. Per the germline V gene, CDR1 is MNHEY and CDR2 is SVGEGT. The V gene lost 2 bases and the J gene lost 1 base, with 12 bases spanning the gap. CDR3 loop: CASSYVGGSSNQPQHF. In nucleotides, the CDR3 is TGTGCCAGCAGTTACGTCGGGGGATCGAGCAATCAGCCCCAGCATTTT.

The V gene is TRBV9, the J gene TRBJ2-1, with D hard to call. Germline CDR1 is SGDLS and CDR2 is YYNGEE. This CDR3 contains 12 residues. V was pared by 2 bases and J by 5 bases, with 5 bases between. The CDR3 loop reads CASSVTNNEQFF. CDR3 in DNA: TGTGCCAGCAGCGTTACAAACAATGAGCAGTTCTTC.

This sequence joins TRBV30 and TRBJ1-6; 9 nucleotides match TRBD1. The CDR3 runs 13 residues. In germline, CDR1 is GTSNPN, CDR2 SVGIG (reference sequence). Trimming removed 5 bases from V and 7 bases from J; junction bases left unmatched: 3. Here the CDR3 reads CAWDGQGNSPLHF. In DNA, the CDR3 is TGTGCCTGGGATGGACAGGGGAATTCACCCCTCCACTTT.

This chain joins TRBV5-1 and TRBJ2-7; D may be TRBD1 (6 bases). The germline gives CDR1 SGHRS, CDR2 YFSETQ. V was trimmed by 0 bases and J by 3 bases, leaving 7 bases between them. The CDR3 runs 13 residues. The CDR3 sequence: CASSLDRVYEQYF. In DNA, the CDR3 is TGCGCCAGCAGCTTGGACAGGGTCTACGAGCAGTACTTC.

In its sample, this clone was seen a few times. V gene TRBV24-1 combines with J gene TRBJ2-6, with TRBD1 matching 10 bases. Germline values: CDR1 KGHDR, CDR2 SFDVKD. The V and J ends lost 5 bases and 3 bases, in that order; junction bases with no gene match: 6. This CDR3 is built from 17 residues. The CDR3 here is CATSGQGALGGANVLTF. The CDR3 region has the DNA TGTGCCACCAGTGGACAGGGGGCGCTGGGTGGGGCCAACGTCCTGACTTTC.

The sample holds many counts of this clone. Relative to the germline gene, one junction end is altered; a read error may explain this. The chain carries TRBV5-5 and TRBJ2-7; 7 bases align to TRBD1. The CDR3 is made up of 15 amino acids. Germline V gene lookup returns CDR1 SGHKS and CDR2 YYEKEE (reference sequence). Written as DNA, the CDR3 is TGTGCCAGCAGCTGGGACAGTACACACACCTACGATCAGTACTTC. Translated: CASSWDSTHTYDQYF.

The chain combines TRBV4-1 with TRBJ2-7; 8 positions agree with TRBD2. The V gene's germline CDR1 is MGHRA and CDR2 YSYEKL. The CDR3 is 17 residues long. J was trimmed by 2 bases and V by 1 base; bases with no gene match: 10. The CDR3 reads CASSQVVVAGLPYEQYF. The CDR3 bases are TGCGCCAGCAGCCAAGTGGTAGTAGCGGGACTACCCTACGAGCAGTACTTC.